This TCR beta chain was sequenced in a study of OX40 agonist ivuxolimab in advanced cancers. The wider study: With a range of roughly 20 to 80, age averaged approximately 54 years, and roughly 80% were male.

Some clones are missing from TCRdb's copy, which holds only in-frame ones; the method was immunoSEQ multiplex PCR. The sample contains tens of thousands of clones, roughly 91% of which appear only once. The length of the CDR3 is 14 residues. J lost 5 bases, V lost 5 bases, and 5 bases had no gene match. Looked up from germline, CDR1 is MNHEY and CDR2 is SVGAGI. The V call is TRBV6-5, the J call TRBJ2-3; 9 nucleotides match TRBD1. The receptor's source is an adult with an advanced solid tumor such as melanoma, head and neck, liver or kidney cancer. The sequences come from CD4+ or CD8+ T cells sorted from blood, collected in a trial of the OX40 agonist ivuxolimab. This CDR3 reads CASSEGQGRDTQYF. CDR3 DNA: TGTGCCAGCAGTGAGGGACAGGGTCGAGATACGCAGTATTTT.